The 32 T cell receptor beta chains reported below all come from one sample, sequenced in a study of blood T cell repertoires in COVID-19. Generated by immunoSEQ multiplex PCR, the TCRdb table keeps only in-frame clones and is missing some. This sample carries 200,000 to 250,000 clones, roughly nine tenths of them seen once, and the ten largest clones take roughly 10%. Sequences were obtained from peripheral blood. All receptors come from a woman in her forties or fifties with COVID-19, enrolled during active disease.

This chain uses TRBV10-2 with TRBJ2-2; 9 bases are shared with TRBD1. With V trimmed by 7 bases and J by 5 bases, 8 bases remained unmatched. Germline V gene data show CDR1 as WSHSY and CDR2 as SAAADI. The CDR3 is 15 amino acids. The CDR3 protein is CASTLDRGRTGELFF. The CDR3 nucleotides read TGCGCCAGCACCCTCGACAGGGGGAGGACCGGGGAGCTGTTTTTT.

The chain carries TRBV20-1 and TRBJ1-2, with D possibly being TRBD1 (5 bases). The V gene's germline CDR1 is DFQATT and CDR2 SNEGSKA (reference sequence). This CDR3 is built from 11 residues. Trimming removed 5 bases from V and 4 bases from J, with 8 bases in between. The CDR3 here is CSASDSYGYTF. In nucleotides, the CDR3 is TGCAGTGCTTCCGACAGCTATGGCTACACCTTC.

The V call is TRBV5-1, the J call TRBJ1-3; D is perhaps TRBD1 (5 bases). This CDR3 has 17 residues. With 0 bases removed from V and 0 bases from J, the gap between germline ends came to 13 bases. Germline V gives CDR1 SGHRS, CDR2 YFSETQ. CDR3 amino acids: CASSLGGGALSGNTIYF. The CDR3 DNA reads as TGCGCCAGCAGCTTGGGAGGAGGGGCCCTCTCTGGAAACACCATATATTTT.

The sample holds one count of this clone. At the DNA level, this CDR3 is encoded by other sequences in the same sample as well. In DNA, the CDR3 is TGTGCCAGCAGCCAAGGCCACTACTATGGCTACACCTTC. Amino acid sequence: CASSQGHYYGYTF. The V and J genes are TRBV3-1 (or the pseudogene TRBV3-2) and TRBJ1-2; D gene uncertain. Trimming took off 1 base at V and 3 bases at J, with 6 bases between the two ends. Per the germline V gene, CDR1 is LGHDT and CDR2 is YNNKEL (reference sequence). This CDR3 is 13 amino acids long.

V usage is TRBV5-1 and J usage is TRBJ1-2; a possible D gene is TRBD1 (6 bases). CDR1 is SGHRS, CDR2 YFSETQ, per germline. V lost 4 bases and J lost 7, with 17 bases in between. The CDR3 runs 14 residues. The CDR3 loop is CASSPDRGAGGYTF. The CDR3 DNA reads TGCGCCAGCAGCCCCGACCGGGGGGCAGGTGGCTACACCTTC. The full variable domain, its missing parts supplied by reference TRBV5-1 and TRBJ1-2, is KAGVTQTPRYLIKTRGQQVTLSCSPISGHRSVSWYQQTPGQGLQFLFEYFSETQRNKGNFPGRFSGRQFSNSRSEMNVSTLELGDSALYLCASSPDRGAGGYTFGSGTRLTVV.

Here the CDR3 reads CASSSDQRGSAFF. CDR3 DNA: TGTGCCAGCAGCTCCGACCAAAGGGGGAGCGCTTTCTTT. This chain links TRBV7-8 with TRBJ1-1, with a weak D call TRBD1 (6 bases). The V gene's germline CDR1 is SGHVS and CDR2 FQNEAQ. This CDR3 region has 13 residues. Trimming pared 4 bases from V and 11 bases from J, leaving 17 bases between.

This clone was picked up one time. The V and J genes are TRBV3-1 (or the pseudogene TRBV3-2) and TRBJ2-7; D unclear. Trimming pared 6 bases from V and 0 bases from J, leaving 12 bases between. This CDR3 spans 14 amino acids. The germline CDR1 and CDR2 sequences are LGHDT and YNNKEL (reference sequence). The CDR3 DNA sequence: TGTGCCAGCAGTCCCGGGTATACCTCCTACGAGCAGTACTTC. Its translation is CASSPGYTSYEQYF.

V and J are TRBV29-1 and TRBJ2-3; D not resolved. V lost 4 bases and J lost 1, with 6 bases in between. The CDR3 covers 12 residues. The germline gives CDR1 SQVTM, CDR2 ANQGSEA. The CDR3 DNA follows: TGCAGCGTTGTCTATGGCACAGATACGCAGTATTTT. As protein: CSVVYGTDTQYF.

This clone has a single count. J is TRBJ2-3 and V is TRBV5-1; D gene uncertain. This CDR3 has 14 amino acids. Trimming cost V 2 bases and J 6 bases, with 13 bases left between them. Germline CDR1 SGHRS, CDR2 YFSETQ. The CDR3 here is CASSFSEPRDTQYF. CDR3 nucleotide sequence: TGCGCCAGCAGCTTTTCGGAACCTAGGGATACGCAGTATTTT.

This clone was seen only a few times. The rearrangement joins TRBV3-1 (or the pseudogene TRBV3-2) to TRBJ2-1; weak D call: TRBD2 (5 bases). The CDR3 runs to 13 residues. V lost 7 bases, J lost 0 bases, and 7 bases lay in between. CDR1 and CDR2 (germline): LGHDT, YNNKEL (reference sequence). The CDR3 bases are TGTGCCAGCACGGGGAGCTCCTACAATGAGCAGTTCTTC. Translation: CASTGSSYNEQFF.

This clone has only one observation. The chain employs TRBV30 and TRBJ1-6, with a weak D call TRBD1 (5 bases). The CDR3 covers 14 residues. Germline V gene lookup returns CDR1 GTSNPN and CDR2 SVGIG (reference sequence). V shed 2 bases and J shed 9 bases, with 14 bases lying between them. CDR3 bases: TGTGCCTGGAGTTCCTCGACGGGGGGTTCACCCCTCCACTTT. Its translation is CAWSSSTGGSPLHF.

The table lists this clone with a few counts. The CDR3 is CATSSAGGYTF. Written as DNA, the CDR3 is TGTGCCACCAGCTCTGCAGGTGGCTACACCTTC. The chain recombines TRBV24-1 with TRBJ1-2; D uncertain. This CDR3 comprises 11 residues. CDR1 is KGHDR, CDR2 SFDVKD, per germline. V was trimmed by 7 bases and J by 7 bases, leaving 9 bases between them.

This sequence joins TRBV28 and TRBJ2-5, with a possible D match to TRBD2 (5 bases). Germline assignment: CDR1 MDHEN and CDR2 SYDVKM. The CDR3 runs 13 residues. With 8 bases removed from V and 1 base from J, the gap between germline ends came to 11 bases. The CDR3 DNA reads TGTGCCAGCCACTCCGGAGGCCAAGAGACCCAGTACTTC. It specifies CASHSGGQETQYF. Full variable domain (outside the CDR3, taken from reference TRBV28 and TRBJ2-5): DVKVTQSSRYLVKRTGEKVFLECVQDMDHENMFWYRQDPGLGLRLIYFSYDVKMKEKGDIPEGYSVSREKKERFSLILESASTNQTSMYLCASHSGGQETQYFGPGTRLLVL.

The rearrangement uses TRBV19 and TRBJ2-7; possibly TRBD1 for D (5 bases). Trimming left V 1 base short and J 3 bases short, with 13 bases between. Germline lookup yields CDR1 LNHDA and CDR2 SQIVND (reference sequence). CDR3 size: 15 residues. CDR3 DNA: TGTGCCAGTAGTATAGGAATGGGAACAGGCTACGAGCAGTACTTC. Translation: CASSIGMGTGYEQYF.

The V gene is TRBV7-6, the J gene TRBJ2-1, with 9 bases that match TRBD2. Germline-derived CDR1 and CDR2 are SGHVS and FNYEAQ. The CDR3 has 17 amino acids. Trimming removed 5 bases from V and 4 bases from J; junction bases left unmatched: 12. The CDR3 DNA is TGTGCCAGCAGCCGACCTCATGCGGGGGGGGAGTACAATGAGCAGTTCTTC. Encoded protein: CASSRPHAGGEYNEQFF.

V and J are TRBV6-6 and TRBJ1-2; 9 bases line up with TRBD1. This CDR3 is built from 15 residues. The V and J ends lost 6 bases and 0 bases, in that order; junction bases with no gene match: 5. The germline V gene encodes CDR1 MNHNY and CDR2 SVGAGI (reference sequence). The CDR3 DNA follows: TGTGCCAGCAGGAGGACAGGGGAGACTAACTATGGCTACACCTTC. Residues: CASRRTGETNYGYTF.

The chain recombines TRBV2 with TRBJ1-2, with D possibly being TRBD1 (6 bases). Per germline, CDR1 SNHLY and CDR2 FYNNEI. The CDR3 is 16 amino acids. Trimming stripped 5 bases from V and 6 bases from J, with 22 bases between. This CDR3 reads CASSHKPIRQEDGYTF. For the CDR3, the DNA is TGTGCCAGCAGTCACAAGCCGATTCGACAGGAAGATGGCTACACCTTC.

The V and J genes are TRBV5-1 and TRBJ1-2; 7 nucleotides line up with TRBD1. The trim removed 2 bases at V and 5 bases at J, leaving 6 bases unmatched. The CDR3 totals 14 residues. CDR1 is SGHRS and CDR2 is YFSETQ in the germline V gene. CDR3 protein: CASSLGDSSYGYTF. The CDR3 nucleotides are TGCGCCAGCAGCTTAGGGGACAGTTCATATGGCTACACCTTC.

This clone was seen more than once but under ten times. The chain carries TRBV4-2 and TRBJ2-3, with TRBD2 matching 13 bases. The CDR3 is 17 amino acids. Trimming took 1 base from V and 12 from J; bases not matched to a gene: 13. The germline V gene encodes CDR1 LGHNA and CDR2 YNFKEQ. The CDR3 coding sequence is TGTGCCAGCAGCCAAGCCCTACTAGCGGGGGGGCTTGTCACCCAGTATTTT. Protein sequence: CASSQALLAGGLVTQYF.

This chain connects TRBV6-2 or TRBV6-3 to TRBJ2-2, with 10 nucleotides matching TRBD2. The J segment lost 4 bases and the V segment lost 0 bases, leaving 11 bases of the junction unmatched. Per germline, CDR1 MNHEY and CDR2 SVGEGT. This CDR3 is built from 19 residues. The CDR3 sequence: CASSYSRQPGLASTGELFF. The CDR3 DNA reads as TGTGCCAGCAGTTACTCTAGACAGCCGGGACTAGCGAGCACCGGGGAGCTGTTTTTT.

The chain carries TRBV12-5 and TRBJ1-5, with 7 nucleotides matching TRBD1. CDR1 is LGHNT and CDR2 is FRNRAP in the germline V gene. Trimming took 2 bases from V and 2 from J; bases not matched to a gene: 6. The CDR3 length is 16 residues. The CDR3 DNA reads TGTGCTAGTGGTTTGTCCCCAGGGGGTGGCAATCAGCCCCAGCATTTT. This encodes CASGLSPGGGNQPQHF. Using reference TRBV12-5 and TRBJ1-5 for the parts outside the CDR3, the full variable domain is DARVTQTPRHKVTEMGQEVTMRCQPILGHNTVFWYRQTMMQGLELLAYFRNRAPLDDSGMPKDRFSAEMPDATLATLKIQPSEPRDSAVYFCASGLSPGGGNQPQHFGDGTRLSIL.

This clone was counted only a few times. The genes are TRBV11-3 and TRBJ2-3; 7 bases fit TRBD2. Germline V CDR1 and CDR2: SGHNT, YENEEA. The CDR3 sequence is 13 residues long. Trimming at V came to 10 bases and at J to 0 bases, leaving 4 bases not matched to a gene. The CDR3, as DNA: TGTGCCACTGGGGGAGGGAGCACAGATACGCAGTATTTT. It yields the protein CATGGGSTDTQYF. Together with reference TRBV11-3 and TRBJ2-3, the CDR3 gives the full variable domain: EAGVVQSPRYKIIEKKQPVAFWCNPISGHNTLYWYLQNLGQGPELLIRYENEEAVDDSQLPKDRFSAERLKGVDSTLKIQPAELGDSAVYLCATGGGSTDTQYFGPGTRLTVL.

The genes are TRBV28 and TRBJ2-2; 8 positions match TRBD1. Trimming took 3 bases from V and 1 from J; bases not matched to a gene: 4. CDR1 MDHEN and CDR2 SYDVKM come from the germline V gene. This CDR3 region has 16 residues. CDR3 in amino acids: CASSFLGTGNTGELFF. The CDR3 coding sequence is TGTGCCAGCAGTTTTCTGGGGACAGGGAACACCGGGGAGCTGTTTTTT.

V is TRBV9 and J is TRBJ1-3; tentative D call: TRBD1 (5 bases). Trimming cost V 3 bases and J 0 bases, with 16 bases left between them. This CDR3 comprises 17 residues. From germline, CDR1 is SGDLS and CDR2 YYNGEE. The CDR3 DNA is TGTGCCAGCAGCGAACTCGACGGGGGACGCTCTGGAAACACCATATATTTT. It specifies CASSELDGGRSGNTIYF. Together with reference TRBV9 and TRBJ1-3, the CDR3 gives the full variable domain: DSGVTQTPKHLITATGQRVTLRCSPRSGDLSVYWYQQSLDQGLQFLIQYYNGEERAKGNILERFSAQQFPDLHSELNLSSLELGDSALYFCASSELDGGRSGNTIYFGEGSWLTVV.

This chain links TRBV27 with TRBJ2-2; a weak D match, TRBD2 (6 bases). CDR1 and CDR2 (germline): MNHEY, SMNVEV (reference sequence). This CDR3 has 15 amino acids. V was shortened by 0 bases and J by 3 bases, with 8 bases between the two germline ends. The CDR3 sequence: CASSLSRDYTGELFF. The CDR3 bases are TGTGCCAGCAGTTTATCGCGGGACTACACCGGGGAGCTGTTTTTT.

The chain uses TRBV6-2 or TRBV6-3 and TRBJ2-2; D not certain. The CDR3 has 16 amino acids. The germline V and J ends were trimmed by 7 bases and 0 bases, with 15 bases remaining between them. The V gene's germline CDR1 is MNHEY and CDR2 SVGEGT. CDR3 nucleotides: TGTGCCAGCACCCCCTACCCGTTGGCGAACACCGGGGAGCTGTTTTTT. Translation gives CASTPYPLANTGELFF.

CDR3 region: CASSSGQLRDHYYGYTF. CDR3 in DNA: TGTGCCAGTAGTTCGGGACAGCTTCGAGATCACTACTATGGCTACACCTTC. The chain uses TRBV19 and TRBJ1-2, with 7 bases fitting TRBD1. The V segment lost 5 bases and the J segment 3 bases; nucleotides outside the gene matches: 15. CDR3 length: 17 amino acids. Looked up from germline, CDR1 is LNHDA and CDR2 is SQIVND (reference sequence).

The chain has TRBV19 and TRBJ1-2; D might be TRBD1 (6 bases). V shed 1 base and J shed 4 bases, with 13 bases lying between them. The length of the CDR3 is 15 residues. Germline assignment: CDR1 LNHDA and CDR2 SQIVND (reference sequence). The CDR3 DNA follows: TGTGCCAGTAGTATAGGGACAGAGATCCTCTATGGCTACACCTTC. Translation: CASSIGTEILYGYTF.

The gene calls are TRBV19 and TRBJ1-1; D not resolved. V lost 3 bases, J lost 0 bases, and 17 bases lay in between. Germline V lookup: CDR1 LNHDA, CDR2 SQIVND (reference sequence). The CDR3 runs 17 residues. CDR3 in amino acids: CASSISRVRLLNTEAFF. CDR3 in DNA: TGTGCCAGTAGTATTTCCCGAGTACGACTCTTGAACACTGAAGCTTTCTTT.

Concerning this clone: Other DNA sequences in the sample encode the same CDR3. V is TRBV5-6 and J is TRBJ2-3; TRBD1 aligns across 7 bases. Germline CDR1 SGHDT, CDR2 YYEEEE. The CDR3 covers 13 residues. V shed 2 bases, J shed 4 bases, and the junction held 1 base outside the gene matches. Written as DNA, the CDR3 is TGTGCCAGCAGCTTCACAGGGGCAGATACGCAGTATTTT. It translates to CASSFTGADTQYF.

The V call is TRBV5-8, the J call TRBJ2-3, with 9 bases fitting TRBD1. The CDR3 runs 18 residues. V lost 4 bases to trimming and J lost 6 bases; unmatched junction nucleotides: 18. Germline lookup yields CDR1 SGHTS and CDR2 YDEGEE. The CDR3 sequence is CASSQTVVVGTGTDTQYF. Here the CDR3 DNA reads TGTGCCAGCAGCCAGACTGTGGTCGTTGGGACAGGGACCGATACGCAGTATTTT.

The chain uses TRBV6-7 and TRBJ1-6, with 10 bases matching TRBD1. TRBV6-7 is sorted into the ORF group, with uncertain function. The CDR3 is 16 amino acids. V was pared by 5 bases and J by 10 bases, with 11 bases of the junction left unmatched. This CDR3 reads CASSAPRDRGRSPLHF. The CDR3 bases are TGTGCCAGCAGTGCCCCCCGGGACAGGGGTCGGTCACCCCTCCACTTT.